The clone carrying this T cell receptor beta chain was counted only a few times. The entry originates in a study of blood T cell repertoires in COVID-19. In the study overall: In each case, the material was cDNA or gDNA derived from T cells, B-cell-depleted T cells, or PBMCs.

Assay: immunoSEQ multiplex PCR; the TCRdb copy retains only in-frame clones and omits some. The sample lists around 180,000 clones, approximately 86% seen once, with around 7% in the top ten. Germline trimming cut 6 bases from V and 6 bases from J; bases unmatched to any gene: 7. The CDR3 contains 15 residues. Germline CDR1 is KGHSH and CDR2 is LQKENI. Seattle's enrolled individuals joined amid active infection and were then monitored longitudinally. The source material was peripheral blood. The chain has TRBV18 and TRBJ2-1; 11 bases are a match to TRBD2. The sequence came from an elderly man with COVID-19, enrolled during active disease. Here the CDR3 DNA reads TGTGCCAGCTCCCGCGGGACTAGCGGTACCAATGAGCAGTTCTTC. It encodes CASSRGTSGTNEQFF.